This T cell receptor (beta chain) came from a study of blood T cell repertoires in COVID-19 (TCRdb year 2020). General notes on the study: Samples from collaborators originated in the United States, Italy and Spain and spanned both the acute and convalescent phases of COVID-19. The prospective study material was composed of cDNA or gDNA derived from T cells, B-cell-depleted T cells, or PBMCs. The dataset comprised deeply sampled blood TCRbeta repertoires from subjects exposed to, actively infected with, or recovered from COVID-19. The repertoires were released in a freely available public database meant as a resource for research on the immune response to SARS-CoV-2. Samples were obtained from the ongoing ImmuneRACE study (first 160 participants) and from 1,200 or so subjects provided by 6 global collaborators. A de-identified subject ID, COVID-19 status, age in years and sex were almost always included in the sample metadata. Where available, HLA class I and class II types were taken from metadata supplied by the sample provider and were not determined by assay-based typing.

The CDR3, cysteine through phenylalanine, is 12 amino acids long. Of all the DNA, just the CDR3 is kept, 36 bases in frame from base 1. The trim is 5 bases for V and 10 bases for J, with a gap of 14 bases between the germline ends. The CDR1 and CDR2 encoded by the germline V gene are MNHEY and SVGAGI. Each collaborating institution followed its own protocols to collect whole blood in K2EDTA tubes. For TCRbeta analysis, collaborator samples were shipped as frozen whole blood, as isolated PBMCs, or as DNA extracted from either sample type. TCRbeta CDR3 regions were amplified from genomic DNA by means of the immunoSEQ Assay, a bias-controlled multiplex PCR. The study's processing was this. The number of nucleated cells in each sample was estimated by amplification of reference gene primers within the assay. To quantify the absolute abundance of each unique TCRbeta CDR3 rearrangement, sequence reads were collapsed and filtered. For each sample, productive Simpson clonality was calculated as the square root of Simpson's diversity index across productive rearrangements. This immuneACCESS table, as held by TCRdb, lists in-frame sequences with V and J called but not all clones. Of the missing ones, under half trace to an unresolved V gene in checked studies; the others have no known cause. D and trimming come from the DNA, and the V and J calls and clone size come from that table. For this sample the table gives 50,000 to 75,000 clones, of which about 92% were detected only once. Roughly 4.5% of the sample goes to the ten largest clones.

What the research found in general, with its limitations: How much clinical and demographic metadata was included differed by source and by participant, and the metadata was provided uncurated.

A note on this clone: No antigen is known for it. The input lacks base qualities; no much larger clone sits a single base away.

The source material was peripheral blood. The rearrangement combines TRBV6-5 with TRBJ2-5; the D gene is possibly TRBD1, with 5 bases matching. The origin of this receptor is a man between 50 and 59 years old with active COVID-19. Here the CDR3 is given as CASSPPVGDQYF. DNA sequence: TGTGCCAGCAGTCCTCCTGTAGGGGACCAGTACTTC.